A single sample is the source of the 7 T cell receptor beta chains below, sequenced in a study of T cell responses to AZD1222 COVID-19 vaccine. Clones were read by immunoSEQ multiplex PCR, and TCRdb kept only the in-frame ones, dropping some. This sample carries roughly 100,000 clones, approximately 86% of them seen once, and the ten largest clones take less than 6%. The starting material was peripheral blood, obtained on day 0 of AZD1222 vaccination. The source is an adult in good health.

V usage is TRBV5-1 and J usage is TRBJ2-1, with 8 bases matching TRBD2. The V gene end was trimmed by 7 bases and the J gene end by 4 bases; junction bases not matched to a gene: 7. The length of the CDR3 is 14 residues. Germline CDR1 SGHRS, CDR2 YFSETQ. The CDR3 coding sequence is TGCGCCAGCCGAACTAGCGGCCTATACAATGAGCAGTTCTTC. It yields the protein CASRTSGLYNEQFF. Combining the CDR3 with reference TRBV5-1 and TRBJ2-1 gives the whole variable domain KAGVTQTPRYLIKTRGQQVTLSCSPISGHRSVSWYQQTPGQGLQFLFEYFSETQRNKGNFPGRFSGRQFSNSRSEMNVSTLELGDSALYLCASRTSGLYNEQFFGPGTRLTVL.

The CDR3 nucleotides are TGCGCCAGCAGCTTGGGCCAGGGGGCTGGAGAGACCCAGTACTTC. Translation: CASSLGQGAGETQYF. V and J are TRBV5-1 and TRBJ2-5; the match to TRBD1 covers 8 bases. The V and J ends lost 0 bases and 4 bases, in that order; junction bases with no gene match: 5. Germline assignment: CDR1 SGHRS and CDR2 YFSETQ. This CDR3 region has 15 residues. Drawing the rest from reference TRBV5-1 and TRBJ2-5, the complete variable domain is KAGVTQTPRYLIKTRGQQVTLSCSPISGHRSVSWYQQTPGQGLQFLFEYFSETQRNKGNFPGRFSGRQFSNSRSEMNVSTLELGDSALYLCASSLGQGAGETQYFGPGTRLLVL.

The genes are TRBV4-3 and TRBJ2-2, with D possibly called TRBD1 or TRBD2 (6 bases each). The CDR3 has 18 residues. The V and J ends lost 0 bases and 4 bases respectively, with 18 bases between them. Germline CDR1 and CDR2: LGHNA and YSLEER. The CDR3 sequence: CASSQEIGRGGFTGELFF. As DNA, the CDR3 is TGCGCCAGCAGCCAAGAAATCGGCAGAGGGGGGTTCACCGGGGAGCTGTTTTTT.

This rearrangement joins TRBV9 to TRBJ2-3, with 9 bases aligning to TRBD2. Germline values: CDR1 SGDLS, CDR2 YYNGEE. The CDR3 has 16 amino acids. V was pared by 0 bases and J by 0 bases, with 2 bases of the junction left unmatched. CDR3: CASSVGLADSTDTQYF. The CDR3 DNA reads TGTGCCAGCAGCGTAGGACTAGCGGATAGCACAGATACGCAGTATTTT.

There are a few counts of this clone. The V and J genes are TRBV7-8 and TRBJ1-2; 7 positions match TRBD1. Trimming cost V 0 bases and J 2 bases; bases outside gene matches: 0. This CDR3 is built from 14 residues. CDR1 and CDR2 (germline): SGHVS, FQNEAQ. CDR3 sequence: CASSLAGQNYGYTF. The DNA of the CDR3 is TGTGCCAGCAGCTTAGCGGGACAGAACTATGGCTACACCTTC.

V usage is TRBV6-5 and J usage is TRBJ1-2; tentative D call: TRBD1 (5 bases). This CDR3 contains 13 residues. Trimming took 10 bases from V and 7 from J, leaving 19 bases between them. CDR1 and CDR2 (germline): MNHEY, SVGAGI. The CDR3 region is CATVVDGGSGYTF. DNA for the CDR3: TGTGCCACAGTCGTGGACGGGGGTAGTGGCTACACCTTC.

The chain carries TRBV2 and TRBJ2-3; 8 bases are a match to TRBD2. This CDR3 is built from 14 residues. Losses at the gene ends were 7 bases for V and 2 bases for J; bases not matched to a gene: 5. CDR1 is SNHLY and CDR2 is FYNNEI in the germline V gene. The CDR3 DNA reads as TGTGCCAGCATAAGCGGGGGAAACACAGATACGCAGTATTTT. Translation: CASISGGNTDTQYF.